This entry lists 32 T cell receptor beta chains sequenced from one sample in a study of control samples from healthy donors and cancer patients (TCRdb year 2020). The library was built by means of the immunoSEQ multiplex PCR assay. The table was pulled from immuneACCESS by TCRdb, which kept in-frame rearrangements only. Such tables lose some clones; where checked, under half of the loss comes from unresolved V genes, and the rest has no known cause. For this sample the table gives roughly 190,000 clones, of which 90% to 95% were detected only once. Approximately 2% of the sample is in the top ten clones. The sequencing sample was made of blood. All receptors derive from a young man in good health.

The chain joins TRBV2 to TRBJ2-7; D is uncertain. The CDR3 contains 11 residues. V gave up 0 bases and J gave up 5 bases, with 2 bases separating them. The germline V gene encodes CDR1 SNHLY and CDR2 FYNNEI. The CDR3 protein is CASSEANEQYF. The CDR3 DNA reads TGTGCCAGCAGTGAAGCAAACGAGCAGTACTTC.

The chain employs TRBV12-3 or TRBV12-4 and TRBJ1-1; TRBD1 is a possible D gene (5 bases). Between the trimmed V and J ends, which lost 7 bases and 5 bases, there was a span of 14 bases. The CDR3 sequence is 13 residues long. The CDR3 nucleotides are TGTGCCAGCACTAAATTGGGGGTTACTGAAGCTTTCTTT. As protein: CASTKLGVTEAFF.

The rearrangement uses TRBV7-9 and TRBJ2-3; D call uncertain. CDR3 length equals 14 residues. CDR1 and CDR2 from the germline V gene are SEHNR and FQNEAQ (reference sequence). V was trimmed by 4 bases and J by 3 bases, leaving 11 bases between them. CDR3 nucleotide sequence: TGTGCCAGCAGCTCCCCGGTTGGTACAGATACGCAGTATTTT. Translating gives CASSSPVGTDTQYF.

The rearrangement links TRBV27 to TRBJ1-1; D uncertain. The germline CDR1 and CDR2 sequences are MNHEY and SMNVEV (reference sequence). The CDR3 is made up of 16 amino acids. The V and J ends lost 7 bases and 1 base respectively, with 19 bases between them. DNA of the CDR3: TGTGCCAGCAAGGCCACCCCGGGCACAAGGAACACTGAAGCTTTCTTT. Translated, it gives CASKATPGTRNTEAFF.

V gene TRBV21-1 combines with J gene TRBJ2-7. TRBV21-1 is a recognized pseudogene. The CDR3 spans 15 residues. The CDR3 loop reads CASSKNTYTPYEQYF. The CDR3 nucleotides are TGTGCCAGCAGCAAAAATACTTACACCCCCTACGAGCAGTACTTC.

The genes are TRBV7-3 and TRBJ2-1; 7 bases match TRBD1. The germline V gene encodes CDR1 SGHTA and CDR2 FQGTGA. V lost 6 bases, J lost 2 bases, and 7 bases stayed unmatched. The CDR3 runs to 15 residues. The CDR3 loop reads CASSRDRDPYNEQFF. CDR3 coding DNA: TGTGCCAGCAGTCGAGACAGGGACCCCTACAATGAGCAGTTCTTC.

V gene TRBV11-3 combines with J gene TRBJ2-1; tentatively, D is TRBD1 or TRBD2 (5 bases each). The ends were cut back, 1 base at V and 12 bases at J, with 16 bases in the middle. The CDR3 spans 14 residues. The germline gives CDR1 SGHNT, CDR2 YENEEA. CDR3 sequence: CASSLVYGAGGQFF. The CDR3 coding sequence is TGTGCCAGCAGCTTAGTCTACGGGGCCGGCGGGCAGTTCTTC.

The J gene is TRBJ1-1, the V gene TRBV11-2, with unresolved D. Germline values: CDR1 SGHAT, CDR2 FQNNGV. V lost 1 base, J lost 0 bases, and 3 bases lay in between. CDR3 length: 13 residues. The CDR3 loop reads CASSLVMNTEAFF. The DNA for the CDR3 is TGTGCCAGCAGCTTAGTAATGAACACTGAAGCTTTCTTT.

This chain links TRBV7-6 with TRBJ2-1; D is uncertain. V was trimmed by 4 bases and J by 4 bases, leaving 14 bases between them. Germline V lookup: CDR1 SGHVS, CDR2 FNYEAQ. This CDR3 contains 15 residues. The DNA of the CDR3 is TGTGCCAGCAGCTCTCAGCCTACGAGGTACAATGAGCAGTTCTTC. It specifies CASSSQPTRYNEQFF.

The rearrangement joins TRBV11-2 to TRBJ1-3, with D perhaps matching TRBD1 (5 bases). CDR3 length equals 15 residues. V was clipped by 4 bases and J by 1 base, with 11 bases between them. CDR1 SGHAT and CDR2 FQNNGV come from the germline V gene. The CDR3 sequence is CASSSIRDSGNTIYF. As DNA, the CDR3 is TGTGCCAGCAGCTCCATCAGGGATTCTGGAAACACCATATATTTT.

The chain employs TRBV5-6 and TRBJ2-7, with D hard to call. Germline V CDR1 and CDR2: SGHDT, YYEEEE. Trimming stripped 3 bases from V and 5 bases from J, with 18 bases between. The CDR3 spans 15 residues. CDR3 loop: CASSSAVGHLDEQYF. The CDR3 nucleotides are TGTGCCAGCAGCTCCGCAGTGGGCCACCTTGACGAGCAGTACTTC.

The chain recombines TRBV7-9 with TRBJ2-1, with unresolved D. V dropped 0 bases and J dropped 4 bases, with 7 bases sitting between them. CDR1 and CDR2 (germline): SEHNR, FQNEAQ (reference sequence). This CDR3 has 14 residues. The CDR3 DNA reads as TGTGCCAGCAGCTTAGCTGTCAGGTACAATGAGCAGTTCTTC. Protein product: CASSLAVRYNEQFF.

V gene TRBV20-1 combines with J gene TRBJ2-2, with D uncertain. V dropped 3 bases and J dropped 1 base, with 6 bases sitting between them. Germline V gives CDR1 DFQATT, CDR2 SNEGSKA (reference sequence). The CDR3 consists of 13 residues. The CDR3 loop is CSASRQNTGELFF. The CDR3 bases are TGCAGTGCTAGTCGACAGAACACCGGGGAGCTGTTTTTT.

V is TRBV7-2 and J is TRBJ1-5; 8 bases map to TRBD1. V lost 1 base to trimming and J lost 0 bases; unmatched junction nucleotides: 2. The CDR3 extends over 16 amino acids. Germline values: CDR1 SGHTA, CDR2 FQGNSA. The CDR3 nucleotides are TGTGCCAGCAGCTTAGGGGGACAGGTTAGCAATCAGCCCCAGCATTTT. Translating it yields CASSLGGQVSNQPQHF.

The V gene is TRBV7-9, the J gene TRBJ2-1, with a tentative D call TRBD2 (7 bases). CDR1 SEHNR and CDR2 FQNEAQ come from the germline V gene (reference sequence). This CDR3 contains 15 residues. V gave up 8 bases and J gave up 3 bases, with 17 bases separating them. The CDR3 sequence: CASPSGGGFYNEQFF. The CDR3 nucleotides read TGTGCCAGCCCATCTGGGGGGGGCTTCTACAATGAGCAGTTCTTC.

CDR3 region: CASSQDWEGDTQYF. CDR3 coding DNA: TGTGCCAGCAGCCAAGATTGGGAGGGGGATACGCAGTATTTT. The chain is built from TRBV14 and TRBJ2-3, with 7 bases aligning to TRBD2. The V gene end was trimmed by 0 bases and the J gene end by 6 bases; junction bases not matched to a gene: 3. Germline values: CDR1 SGHDN, CDR2 FVKESK. The CDR3 runs to 14 residues.

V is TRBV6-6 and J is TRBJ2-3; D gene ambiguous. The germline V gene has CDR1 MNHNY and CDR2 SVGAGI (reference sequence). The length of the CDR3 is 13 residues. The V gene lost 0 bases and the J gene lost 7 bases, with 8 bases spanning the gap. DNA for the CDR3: TGTGCCAGCAGTTACTCACCCAGAAATACGCAGTATTTT. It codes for CASSYSPRNTQYF.

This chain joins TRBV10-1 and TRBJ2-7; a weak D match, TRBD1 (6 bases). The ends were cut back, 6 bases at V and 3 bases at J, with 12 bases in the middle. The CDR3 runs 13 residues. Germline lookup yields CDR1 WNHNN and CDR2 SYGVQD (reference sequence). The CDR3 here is CASSPTGNYEQYF. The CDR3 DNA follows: TGCGCCAGCAGCCCTACAGGGAACTACGAGCAGTACTTC.

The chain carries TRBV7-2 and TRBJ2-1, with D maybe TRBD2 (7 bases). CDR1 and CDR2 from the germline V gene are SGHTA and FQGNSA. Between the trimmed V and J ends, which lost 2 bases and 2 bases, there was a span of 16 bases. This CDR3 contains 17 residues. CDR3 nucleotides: TGTGCCAGCAGCTTATGGACGGGGGGACAAACCTACAATGAGCAGTTCTTC. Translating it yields CASSLWTGGQTYNEQFF.

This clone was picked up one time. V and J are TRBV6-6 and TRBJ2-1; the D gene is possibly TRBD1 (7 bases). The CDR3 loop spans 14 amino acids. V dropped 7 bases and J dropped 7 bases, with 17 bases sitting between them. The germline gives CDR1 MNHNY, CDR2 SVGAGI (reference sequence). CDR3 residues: CASIRGGGRNEQFF. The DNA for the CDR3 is TGTGCCAGCATCCGTGGAGGGGGCCGGAATGAGCAGTTCTTC.

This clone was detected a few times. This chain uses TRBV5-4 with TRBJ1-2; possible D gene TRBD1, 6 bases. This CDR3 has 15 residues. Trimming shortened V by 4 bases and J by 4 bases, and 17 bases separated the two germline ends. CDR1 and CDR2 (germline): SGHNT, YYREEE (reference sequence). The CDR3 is CASSHRGGWGYGYTF. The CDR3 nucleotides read TGTGCCAGCAGCCATAGAGGGGGTTGGGGCTATGGCTACACCTTC.

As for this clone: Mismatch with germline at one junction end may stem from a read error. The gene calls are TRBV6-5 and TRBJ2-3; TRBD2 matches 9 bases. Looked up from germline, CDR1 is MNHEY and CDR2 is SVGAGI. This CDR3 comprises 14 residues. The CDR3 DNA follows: TGTGCCAGTTGGACCGGGACTAGCATAGATACGCAGTATTTT. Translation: CASWTGTSIDTQYF.

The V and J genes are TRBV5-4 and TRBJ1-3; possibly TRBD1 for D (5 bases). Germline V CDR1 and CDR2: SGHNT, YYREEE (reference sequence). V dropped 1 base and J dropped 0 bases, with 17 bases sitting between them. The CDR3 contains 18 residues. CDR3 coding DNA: TGTGCCAGCAGCTTGACCGGGGCCACGGTGAGCTCTGGAAACACCATATATTTT. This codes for CASSLTGATVSSGNTIYF.

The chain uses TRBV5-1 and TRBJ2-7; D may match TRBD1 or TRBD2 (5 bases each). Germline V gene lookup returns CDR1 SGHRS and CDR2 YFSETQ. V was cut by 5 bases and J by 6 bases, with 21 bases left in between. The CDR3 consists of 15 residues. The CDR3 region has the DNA TGCGCCAGCAGTTTCCCCCTGGGGGACGGCGGCGAGCAGTACTTC. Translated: CASSFPLGDGGEQYF.

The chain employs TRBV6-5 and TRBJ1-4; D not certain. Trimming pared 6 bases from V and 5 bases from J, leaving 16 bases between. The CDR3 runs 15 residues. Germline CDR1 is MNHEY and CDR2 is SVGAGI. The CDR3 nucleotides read TGTGCCAGCAGCCCCAGAGGGTTTCCCAATGAAAAACTGTTTTTT. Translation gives CASSPRGFPNEKLFF.

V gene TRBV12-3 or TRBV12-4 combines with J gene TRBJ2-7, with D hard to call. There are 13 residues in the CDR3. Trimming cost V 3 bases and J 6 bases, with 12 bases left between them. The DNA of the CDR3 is TGTGCCAGCAGTTTTTGGCAGGTCGGCGAGCAGTACTTC. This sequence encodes CASSFWQVGEQYF.

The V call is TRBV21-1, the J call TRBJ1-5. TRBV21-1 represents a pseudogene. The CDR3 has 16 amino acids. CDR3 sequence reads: CASSKLERVSNQPQHF. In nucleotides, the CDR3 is TGTGCCAGCAGCAAACTTGAACGGGTTAGCAATCAGCCCCAGCATTTT.

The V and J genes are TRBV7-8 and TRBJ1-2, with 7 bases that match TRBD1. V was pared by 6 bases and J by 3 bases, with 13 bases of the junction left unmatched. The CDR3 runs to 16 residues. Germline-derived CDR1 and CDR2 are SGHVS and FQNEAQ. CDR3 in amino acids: CASSSLLDREDYGYTF. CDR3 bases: TGTGCCAGCAGTTCCCTACTCGACAGGGAGGACTATGGCTACACCTTC.

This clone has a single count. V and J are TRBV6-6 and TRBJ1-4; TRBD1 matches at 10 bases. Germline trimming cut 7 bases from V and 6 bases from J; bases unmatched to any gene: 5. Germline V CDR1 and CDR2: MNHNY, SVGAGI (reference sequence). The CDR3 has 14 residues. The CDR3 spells CASTRTGGDEKLFF. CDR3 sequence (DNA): TGTGCCAGCACCCGGACAGGGGGGGATGAAAAACTGTTTTTT.

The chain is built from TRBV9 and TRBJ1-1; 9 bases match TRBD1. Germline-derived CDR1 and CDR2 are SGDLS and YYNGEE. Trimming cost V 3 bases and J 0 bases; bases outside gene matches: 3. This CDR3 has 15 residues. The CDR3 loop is CASSAGQGVNTEAFF. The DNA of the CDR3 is TGTGCCAGCAGCGCGGGACAGGGAGTGAACACTGAAGCTTTCTTT.

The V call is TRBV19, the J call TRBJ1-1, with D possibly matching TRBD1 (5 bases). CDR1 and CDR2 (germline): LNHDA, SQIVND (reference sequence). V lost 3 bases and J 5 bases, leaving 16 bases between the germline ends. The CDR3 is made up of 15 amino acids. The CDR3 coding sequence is TGTGCCAGTAGTATCCAGGGCGGGGGGGTAACTGAAGCTTTCTTT. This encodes CASSIQGGGVTEAFF.

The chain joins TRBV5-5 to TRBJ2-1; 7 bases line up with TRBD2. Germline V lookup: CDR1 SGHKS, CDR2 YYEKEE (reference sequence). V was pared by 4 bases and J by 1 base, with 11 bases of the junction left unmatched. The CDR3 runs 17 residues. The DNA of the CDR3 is TGTGCCAGCAGCGACGGCCGGCTAGCGGTTTCCTACAATGAGCAGTTCTTC. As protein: CASSDGRLAVSYNEQFF.